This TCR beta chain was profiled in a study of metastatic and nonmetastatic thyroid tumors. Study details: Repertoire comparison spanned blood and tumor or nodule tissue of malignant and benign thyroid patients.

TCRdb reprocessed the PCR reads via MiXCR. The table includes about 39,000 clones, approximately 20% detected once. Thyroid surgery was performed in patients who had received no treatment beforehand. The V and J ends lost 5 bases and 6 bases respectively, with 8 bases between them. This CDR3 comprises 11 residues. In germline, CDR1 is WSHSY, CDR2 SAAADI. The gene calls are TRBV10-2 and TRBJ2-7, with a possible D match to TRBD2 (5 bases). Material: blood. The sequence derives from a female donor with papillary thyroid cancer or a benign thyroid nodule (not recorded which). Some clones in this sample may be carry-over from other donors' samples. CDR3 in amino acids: CASSSGVEQYF. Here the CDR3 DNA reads TGCGCCAGCAGTAGCGGAGTCGAGCAGTACTTC.